This T cell receptor (beta chain) was documented in a study of response to subunit inactivated influenza vaccine. This clonotype was observed a few times. TCRdb analysed the RT-PCR reads with MiXCR anew, one entry per CDR3 protein. The repertoire has under 850,000 distinct CDR3 sequences, approximately 18% of them found once; the top ten carry 11%. V was pared by 5 bases and J by 7 bases, with 12 bases between. There are 14 residues in the CDR3. Germline-derived CDR1 and CDR2 are MNHNS and SASEGT. The rearrangement links TRBV6-1 to TRBJ1-6; maybe TRBD1 (5 bases). The sample here was PBMCs from blood, taken more than 4 days after vaccination. The TCR comes from a man between 50 and 59 years old who received an inactivated influenza vaccine. Here the CDR3 reads CASSRGRLNSPLHF. DNA for the CDR3: TGTGCCAGCAGTAGGGGACGGCTAAATTCACCCCTCCACTTT.